The rows below give T cell receptor beta chains drawn from one sample of a study of blood T cell repertoires in COVID-19. This table comes from immunoSEQ multiplex PCR, and its TCRdb copy is limited to in-frame clones, with some not included. The sample holds some 26,000 clones, about 89% seen once. The sequencing sample was made of peripheral blood. The receptors come from a human donor in a cohort sampled during active COVID-19. CDR3s include the opening cysteine and the closing phenylalanine or tryptophan. D genes are given only for firm matches. Clone size is shown for a subset of rows, as once, few, many or a class of expanded clone.

TRBV5-8	TRBJ1-2	.	.	CASSLTGIGGYTF	TGTGCCAGCAGCCTAACAGGGATCGGGGGCTACACCTTC
TRBV9	TRBJ2-1	once	.	CASSVEPGVDEQFF	TGTGCCAGCAGCGTAGAGCCGGGAGTGGATGAGCAGTTCTTC
TRBV19	TRBJ2-3	.	.	CASSMAADTQYF	TGTGCCAGTAGTATGGCGGCAGATACGCAGTATTTT
TRBV5-1	TRBJ2-7	.	TRBD2	CASSLAAGGDEQYF	TGCGCCAGCAGCTTGGCGGCGGGGGGGGACGAGCAGTACTTC
TRBV6-2/TRBV6-3	TRBJ2-6	.	.	CASSYSQGTLGANVLTF	TGTGCCAGCAGTTACTCACAGGGTACACTTGGGGCCAACGTCCTGACTTTC
TRBV18	TRBJ2-1	.	.	CASSPPRTLRNNEQFF	TGTGCCAGCTCACCACCCCGGACACTACGTAACAATGAGCAGTTCTTC
TRBV2	TRBJ2-2	few	TRBD1	CANARDRETGELFF	TGTGCCAACGCAAGAGACAGGGAGACCGGGGAGCTGTTTTTT
TRBV27	TRBJ2-7	.	TRBD1	CASSAFAVGQGIHEQYF	TGTGCCAGCAGTGCATTCGCCGTGGGACAGGGAATCCACGAGCAGTACTTC
TRBV7-3	TRBJ2-3	.	.	CASRRGSSTDTQYF	TGTGCCAGCCGCAGGGGCTCTAGCACAGATACGCAGTATTTT
TRBV20-1	TRBJ1-1	.	.	CSASFGGTNTEAFF	TGCAGTGCTAGTTTCGGGGGTACGAACACTGAAGCTTTCTTT
TRBV3-1/TRBV3-2	TRBJ2-3	.	.	CASSQVGRDTQYF	TGTGCCAGCAGCCAAGTGGGCAGAGATACGCAGTATTTT
TRBV5-6	TRBJ2-5	.	TRBD1	CASSQGQGQETQYF	TGTGCCAGCAGCCAAGGACAGGGCCAAGAGACCCAGTACTTC
TRBV12-3/TRBV12-4	TRBJ1-1	.	.	CASSFGGLTEAFF	TGTGCCAGCAGTTTCGGCGGTTTGACTGAAGCTTTCTTT
TRBV6-5	TRBJ1-2	.	.	CASTTYKRDNYTF	TGTGCCAGCACCACCTACAAGAGGGATAACTACACCTTC
TRBV7-8	TRBJ2-1	.	TRBD2	CASSFDPKQATSGGRNEQFF	TGTGCCAGCAGCTTTGATCCCAAACAAGCGACTAGCGGGGGTCGCAATGAGCAGTTCTTC
TRBV11-2	TRBJ1-4	.	.	CASSVLQGIGGTNEKLFF	TGTGCCAGCAGCGTACTACAGGGTATTGGCGGTACTAATGAAAAACTGTTTTTT
TRBV5-4	TRBJ2-5	.	TRBD2	CASSPQSGGGSETQYF	TGTGCCAGCAGCCCACAGAGCGGGGGGGGGAGTGAGACCCAGTACTTC
TRBV5-8	TRBJ1-5	.	.	CASSLGDRSNQPQHF	TGTGCCAGCAGCTTGGGAGACAGGAGCAATCAGCCCCAGCATTTT
TRBV19	TRBJ1-1	once	.	CASGGYTEAFF	TGTGCCAGCGGGGGATACACTGAAGCTTTCTTT
TRBV12-3/TRBV12-4	TRBJ2-7	.	TRBD2	CASSLGAGGEQYF	TGTGCCAGCAGTCTGGGGGCGGGGGGCGAGCAGTACTTC
TRBV5-1	TRBJ1-1	once	TRBD1	CASSWGTVMNTEAFF	TGCGCCAGCAGCTGGGGGACAGTCATGAACACTGAAGCTTTCTTT
TRBV12-3/TRBV12-4	TRBJ1-1	.	.	CASSLGGGTEAFF	TGTGCCAGCAGTTTAGGGGGGGGAACTGAAGCTTTCTTT
TRBV5-1	TRBJ1-5	.	.	CASSLVPGVNQPQHF	TGCGCCAGCAGCTTGGTTCCGGGGGTGAATCAGCCCCAGCATTTT
TRBV5-1	TRBJ2-2	.	.	CASSPWTASTGELFF	TGCGCCAGCAGCCCCTGGACAGCTAGCACCGGGGAGCTGTTTTTT
TRBV5-5	TRBJ1-5	.	TRBD1	CASSLRGQGSNQPQHF	TGTGCCAGCAGCCTCCGGGGACAGGGGAGCAATCAGCCCCAGCATTTT
TRBV11-2	TRBJ1-1	.	.	CASSFGGHTEAFF	TGTGCCAGCAGCTTCGGGGGGCACACTGAAGCTTTCTTT
TRBV19	TRBJ1-6	.	.	CASRNIDGRSYNSPLHF	TGTGCCAGTAGAAATATCGACGGGAGATCCTATAATTCACCCCTCCACTTT
TRBV5-1	TRBJ1-1	.	.	CASSLGSRQAEAFF	TGCGCCAGCAGCTTGGGGTCCAGACAGGCTGAAGCTTTCTTT
TRBV5-1	TRBJ2-3	.	TRBD2	CASSLLERGGTDTQYF	TGCGCCAGCAGCTTGTTGGAGCGGGGGGGCACAGATACGCAGTATTTT
TRBV19	TRBJ1-1	.	TRBD1	CASSLRNRGLGEAFF	TGTGCCAGTAGTTTAAGGAACAGGGGGCTTGGTGAAGCTTTCTTT
TRBV5-5	TRBJ1-5	.	.	CASSLTVPNQPQHF	TGTGCCAGCAGCCTAACAGTGCCTAATCAGCCCCAGCATTTT